The clone carrying this T cell receptor (beta chain) was found a few times. Its antigen is still unknown. The data originate from a study of blood T cells in healthy people across ages. Turning to the study itself: Per two T cells, template switching captured roughly one barcoded beta molecule.

Then a second PCR, running roughly 7 to 11 cycles, was carried out with a sample-barcoded 5' primer and a J-beta primer mix. Each CDR3 protein gets one entry after TCRdb re-called the 5' RACE reads with MiXCR. The sample shows roughly 680,000 distinct CDR3 sequences, approximately 21% of them seen only once. CDR1 is SNHLY and CDR2 is FYNNEI in the germline V gene. CDR3 length: 17 amino acids. Study-level findings and limits: The unknown donor CMV status may have confounded expanded clonotype changes. Samples with more naive T cells showed higher observed beta diversity. Whereas aged donors had fewer naive CD4+ cells, long-lived donors had more of them and higher diversity.

The genes are TRBV2 and TRBJ2-5; TRBD2 matches 12 bases. Gene TRBJ2-1 matches the end of the DNA better, so the J call may be wrong. The receptor was isolated from a man between 65 and 79 years old in good health. Sequencing used blood. The CDR3 reads CASSGKTSGSRNNEQFF. CDR3 coding DNA: TGTGCCAGCAGTGGGAAGACTAGCGGGAGTAGGAACAATGAGCAGTTCTTC.